Detailed here is one TCR beta chain. What it recognizes is unknown. The trim removed 1 base at V and 6 bases at J, leaving 8 bases unmatched. Germline CDR1 is SEHNR and CDR2 is FQNEAQ (reference sequence). The CDR3 has 16 residues. The entry originates in a study of T cells in localized non-small cell lung cancer. Points from the study as a whole: Uninvolved adjacent lung showed peak T cell clonality, exceeding tumor. Sequencing, confined to only one tumor region, leaves heterogeneity possible. Researchers found a median approximately 60 of the top 100 tumor clones in adjacent lung.

The protocol was immunoSEQ multiplex PCR, while the TCRdb copy is restricted to in-frame clones and leaves out a portion. The table records about 11,000 clones, roughly 84% of them present only once. The receptor's source is a male donor at least 60 years old with stage I lung adenocarcinoma. The V call is TRBV7-9, the J call TRBJ2-3; TRBD1 matches at 9 bases. The sequences come from peripheral blood, collected before any cancer treatment. The CDR3 is CASSLGQGGQRDTQYF. The CDR3 coding sequence is TGTGCCAGCAGCTTAGGACAGGGGGGACAGAGGGATACGCAGTATTTT.